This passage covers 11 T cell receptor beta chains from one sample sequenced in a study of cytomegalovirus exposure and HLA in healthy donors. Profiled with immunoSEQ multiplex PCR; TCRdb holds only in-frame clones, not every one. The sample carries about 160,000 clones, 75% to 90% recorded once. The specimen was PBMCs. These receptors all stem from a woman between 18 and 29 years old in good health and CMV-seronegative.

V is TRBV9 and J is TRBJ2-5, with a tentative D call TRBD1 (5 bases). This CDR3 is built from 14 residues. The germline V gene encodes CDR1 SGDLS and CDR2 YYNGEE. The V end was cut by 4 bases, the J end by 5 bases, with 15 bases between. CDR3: CASSSGHQGETQYF. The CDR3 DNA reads TGTGCCAGCAGCTCAGGGCACCAAGGGGAGACCCAGTACTTC.

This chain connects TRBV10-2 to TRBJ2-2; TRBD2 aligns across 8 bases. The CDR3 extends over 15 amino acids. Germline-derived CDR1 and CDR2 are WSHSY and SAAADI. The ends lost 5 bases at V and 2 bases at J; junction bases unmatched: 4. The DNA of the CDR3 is TGCGCCAGCAGTCCACGGGGGGGAAACACCGGGGAGCTGTTTTTT. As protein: CASSPRGGNTGELFF.

The CDR3 reads CASRAGTGGEDEQYF. The CDR3 DNA is TGTGCCAGCAGGGCCGGGACAGGGGGCGAGGACGAGCAGTACTTC. The chain joins TRBV6-5 to TRBJ2-7, with TRBD1 matching 12 bases. Germline V CDR1 and CDR2: MNHEY, SVGAGI. With 6 bases clipped from V and 5 bases from J, the junction kept 8 bases outside the gene matches. CDR3 size: 15 residues.

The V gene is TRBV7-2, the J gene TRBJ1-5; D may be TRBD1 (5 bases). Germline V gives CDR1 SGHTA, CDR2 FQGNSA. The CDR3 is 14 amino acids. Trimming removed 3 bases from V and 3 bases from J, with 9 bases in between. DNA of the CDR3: TGTGCCAGCAGCTTTCCAGGGCTCAATCAGCCCCAGCATTTT. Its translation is CASSFPGLNQPQHF. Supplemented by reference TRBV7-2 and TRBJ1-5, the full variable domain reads GAGVSQSPSNKVTEKGKDVELRCDPISGHTALYWYRQSLGQGLEFLIYFQGNSAPDKSGLPSDRFSAERTGGSVSTLTIQRTQQEDSAVYLCASSFPGLNQPQHFGDGTRLSIL.

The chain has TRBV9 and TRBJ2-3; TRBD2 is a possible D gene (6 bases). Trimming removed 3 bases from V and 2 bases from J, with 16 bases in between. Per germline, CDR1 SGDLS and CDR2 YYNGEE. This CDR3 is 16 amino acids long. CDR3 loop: CASSEPGTPSTDTQYF. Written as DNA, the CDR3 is TGTGCCAGCAGCGAGCCCGGGACTCCCTCCACAGATACGCAGTATTTT.

The CDR3 region has the DNA TGTGCCAGCAGAGCTACGACAGGAAGGCAGCCCCAGCATTTT. It yields the protein CASRATTGRQPQHF. V gene TRBV6-1 combines with J gene TRBJ1-5; D possibly corresponds to TRBD1 (6 bases). V was trimmed by 6 bases and J by 7 bases, leaving 16 bases between them. CDR1 is MNHNS, CDR2 SASEGT, per germline. CDR3 length: 14 residues.

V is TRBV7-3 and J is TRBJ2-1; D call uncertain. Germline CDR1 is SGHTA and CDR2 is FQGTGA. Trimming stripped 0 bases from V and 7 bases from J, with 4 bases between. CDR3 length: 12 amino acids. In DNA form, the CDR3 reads TGTGCCAGCAGCTTAACCGGGAATGAGCAGTTCTTC. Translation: CASSLTGNEQFF.

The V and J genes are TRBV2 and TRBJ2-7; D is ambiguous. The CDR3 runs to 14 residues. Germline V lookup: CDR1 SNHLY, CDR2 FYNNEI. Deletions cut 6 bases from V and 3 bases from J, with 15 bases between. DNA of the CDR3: TGTGCCAGCAGGGGCCCGGCAGCACTCTACGAGCAGTACTTC. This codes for CASRGPAALYEQYF.

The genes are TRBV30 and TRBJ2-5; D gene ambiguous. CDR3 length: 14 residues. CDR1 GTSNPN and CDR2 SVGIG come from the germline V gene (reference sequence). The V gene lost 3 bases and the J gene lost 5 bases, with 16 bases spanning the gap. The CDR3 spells CAWSPVGSLETQYF. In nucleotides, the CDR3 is TGTGCCTGGAGCCCCGTGGGCAGCCTTGAGACCCAGTACTTC.

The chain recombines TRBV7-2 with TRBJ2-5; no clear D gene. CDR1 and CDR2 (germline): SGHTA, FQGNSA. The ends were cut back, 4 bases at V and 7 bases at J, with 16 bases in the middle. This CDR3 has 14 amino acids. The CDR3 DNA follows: TGTGCCAGCAGCTCCCCCCCCTTTATTGTGACCCAGTACTTC. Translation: CASSSPPFIVTQYF.

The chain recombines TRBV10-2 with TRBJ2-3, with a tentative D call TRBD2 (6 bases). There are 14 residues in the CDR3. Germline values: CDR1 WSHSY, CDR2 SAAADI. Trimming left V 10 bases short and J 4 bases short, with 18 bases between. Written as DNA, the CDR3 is TGCGCCACCGCGGGGACTCACCTGCCAGATACGCAGTATTTT. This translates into CATAGTHLPDTQYF.